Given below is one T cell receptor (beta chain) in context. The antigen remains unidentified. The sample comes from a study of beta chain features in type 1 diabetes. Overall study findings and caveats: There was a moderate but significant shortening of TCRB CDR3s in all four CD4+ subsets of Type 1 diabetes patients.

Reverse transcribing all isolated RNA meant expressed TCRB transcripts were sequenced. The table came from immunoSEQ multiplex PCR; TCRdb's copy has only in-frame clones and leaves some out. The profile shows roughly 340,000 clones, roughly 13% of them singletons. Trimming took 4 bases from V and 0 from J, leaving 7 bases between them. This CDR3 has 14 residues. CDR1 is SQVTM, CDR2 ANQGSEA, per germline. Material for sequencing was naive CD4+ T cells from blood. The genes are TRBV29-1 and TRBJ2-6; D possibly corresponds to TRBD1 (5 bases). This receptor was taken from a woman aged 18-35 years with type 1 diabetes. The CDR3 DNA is TGCAGCGTTGGTGGACACTCTGGGGCCAACGTCCTGACTTTC. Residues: CSVGGHSGANVLTF.